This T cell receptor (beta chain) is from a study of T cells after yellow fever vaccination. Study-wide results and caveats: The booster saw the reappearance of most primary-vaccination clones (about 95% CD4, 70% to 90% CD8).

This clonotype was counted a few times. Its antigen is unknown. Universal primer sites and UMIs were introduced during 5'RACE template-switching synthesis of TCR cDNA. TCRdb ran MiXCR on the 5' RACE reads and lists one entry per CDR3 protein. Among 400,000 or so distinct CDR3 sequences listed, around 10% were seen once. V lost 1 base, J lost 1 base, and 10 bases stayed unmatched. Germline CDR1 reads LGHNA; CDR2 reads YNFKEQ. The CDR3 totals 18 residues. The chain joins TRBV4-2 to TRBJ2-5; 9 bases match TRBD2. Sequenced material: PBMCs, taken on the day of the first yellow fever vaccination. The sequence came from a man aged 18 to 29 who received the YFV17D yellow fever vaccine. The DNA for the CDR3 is TGTGCCAGCAGCCAAGGAAGGGCAGCGGGGGGTTTCCAAGAGACCCAGTACTTC. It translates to CASSQGRAAGGFQETQYF.